The entry that follows covers one T cell receptor (beta chain) sequence. Its target is not known. MiXCR, run by TCRdb on the reads, gives a single entry per CDR3 protein. There are about 89,000 distinct CDR3 sequences in the sample; less than 30% occur only once, and less than 75% lies in the top ten. This sample was included in a study of T cell repertoires in cytomegalovirus infection. Overall study context: Both a matching HLA type and CMV infection were indicated by public TCR beta signatures. The study, taken as a whole, reports: Summed frequency of public TCR beta families distinguished CMV carriers with the relevant HLA.

V lost 0 bases, J lost 0 bases, and 1 base stayed unmatched. In germline, CDR1 is LGHNA, CDR2 YNFKEQ. This CDR3 has 15 amino acids. This TCR derives from a human donor in good health (CMV status not recorded). Some clones in this sample may be carry-over from other donors' samples. Sequencing used CD8+ T cells from cultured PBMCs, obtained from culture after CMV antigen stimulation. V and J are TRBV4-2 and TRBJ2-7; 8 bases map to TRBD1. The CDR3 DNA reads as TGTGCCAGCAGCCAAGAGGGACAGGCCTCCTACGAGCAGTACTTC. Amino acids: CASSQEGQASYEQYF.